The rows below give T cell receptor beta chains drawn from one sample of a study of spatial heterogeneity in lung cancer. MiXCR was run by TCRdb on the 5' RACE reads, yielding one entry per CDR3 protein. The sample consists of about 52,000 distinct CDR3 sequences, more than 6.5% of them appearing once. The sequencing here drew on PBMCs, taken at follow-up. The receptor set was obtained from a female donor with early-stage non-small cell lung cancer. Each CDR3 is given with its conserved first and last residue. Fields, in order: D gene, V gene, CDR3 protein. The D gene is left open where the match is weak.

d_call: NA; v_call: TRBV29-1; cdr3_aa: CSGRTRVGTDTQYF
d_call: TRBD1; v_call: TRBV10-2; cdr3_aa: CASALQGVISEAFF
d_call: TRBD1; v_call: TRBV6-2/TRBV6-3; cdr3_aa: CASSRPRAGGYTGELFF
d_call: NA; v_call: TRBV7-9; cdr3_aa: CASSLGVGGREKLFF
d_call: TRBD1; v_call: TRBV3-1; cdr3_aa: CASSQTGVVQPQHF
d_call: NA; v_call: TRBV28; cdr3_aa: CASTRDGYYEQYF
d_call: NA; v_call: TRBV7-9; cdr3_aa: CASSLSYTF
d_call: NA; v_call: TRBV27; cdr3_aa: CASSLEKRYNSPLHF
d_call: NA; v_call: TRBV7-3; cdr3_aa: CASSLTAGSSGNTIYF
d_call: NA; v_call: TRBV20-1; cdr3_aa: CSARDRAGGNQPQHF
d_call: NA; v_call: TRBV13; cdr3_aa: CASGGRQGSGDTQYF
d_call: NA; v_call: TRBV18; cdr3_aa: CASSPQGYSYNEQFF
d_call: NA; v_call: TRBV12-3/TRBV12-4; cdr3_aa: CASSLNSGGNSPLHF
d_call: TRBD1; v_call: TRBV11-2; cdr3_aa: CASSRQGKGQPQHF
d_call: TRBD2; v_call: TRBV7-2; cdr3_aa: CASSLTGGNEQFF
d_call: TRBD1; v_call: TRBV20-1; cdr3_aa: CSAPTGADEKLFF
d_call: NA; v_call: TRBV7-8; cdr3_aa: CASSLAQTGGLSQHF
d_call: NA; v_call: TRBV7-2; cdr3_aa: CASSLMAGDDGYTF
d_call: NA; v_call: TRBV12-3/TRBV12-4; cdr3_aa: CASSKPMNTEAFF
d_call: NA; v_call: TRBV10-3; cdr3_aa: CAISESTNEKLFF
d_call: NA; v_call: TRBV20-1; cdr3_aa: CSASRGQVPTDTQYF
d_call: NA; v_call: TRBV5-1; cdr3_aa: CASSFGPSLVYGYTF
d_call: NA; v_call: TRBV25-1; cdr3_aa: CATRGSGNTIYF
d_call: NA; v_call: TRBV27; cdr3_aa: CASSLRPSGNTIYF
d_call: NA; v_call: TRBV20-1; cdr3_aa: CSASGLGTQYF
d_call: NA; v_call: TRBV5-6; cdr3_aa: CASSFRNTGVGEYF
d_call: NA; v_call: TRBV20-1; cdr3_aa: CSVPLGNYGYTF
d_call: NA; v_call: TRBV28; cdr3_aa: CASSLWAATEAFF
d_call: NA; v_call: TRBV5-1; cdr3_aa: CASSSSGIATNEKLFF
d_call: TRBD1; v_call: TRBV20-1; cdr3_aa: CSATDRAPYEQYF
d_call: NA; v_call: TRBV10-1; cdr3_aa: CASSAASGNTIYF
d_call: TRBD2; v_call: TRBV7-9; cdr3_aa: CASSPPGGSGANVLTF
d_call: NA; v_call: TRBV5-6; cdr3_aa: CASSLRGTEAFF
d_call: NA; v_call: TRBV7-2; cdr3_aa: CASTLSTNSYNEQFF
d_call: NA; v_call: TRBV11-2; cdr3_aa: CASSLDRLSGNTIYF
d_call: TRBD1; v_call: TRBV5-1; cdr3_aa: CASSPGTGRTPRQPQHF
d_call: TRBD1; v_call: TRBV10-3; cdr3_aa: CAISESKVVRGSDEQYF
d_call: NA; v_call: TRBV20-1; cdr3_aa: CSAYSTPGELFF